Each of the 32 T cell receptor beta chains below was sequenced from the same sample in a study of blood T cell repertoires in COVID-19. Method: immunoSEQ multiplex PCR; TCRdb's copy keeps in-frame clones and lacks some. In the table there are some 270,000 clones, around 82% of which are singletons. Sequencing was done on a sample of peripheral blood. These receptors were collected from a person aged 70 to 85 with COVID-19, enrolled during active disease.

This chain uses TRBV2 with TRBJ1-1; TRBD1 matches 7 bases. CDR3 length: 13 amino acids. Germline lookup yields CDR1 SNHLY and CDR2 FYNNEI. Trimming took 6 bases from V and 3 from J; bases not matched to a gene: 4. CDR3 protein: CASSADRDTEAFF. In nucleotides, the CDR3 is TGTGCCAGCAGCGCCGACAGGGACACTGAAGCTTTCTTT.

The rearrangement joins TRBV11-2 to TRBJ2-3; 9 nucleotides match TRBD2. Trimming at V came to 0 bases and at J to 5 bases, leaving 9 bases not matched to a gene. CDR3 length: 17 amino acids. Germline CDR1 is SGHAT and CDR2 is FQNNGV. CDR3 residues: CASSLEDLAGWGDTQYF. The CDR3 nucleotides are TGTGCCAGCAGCTTAGAAGATCTAGCGGGGTGGGGAGATACGCAGTATTTT.

The chain uses TRBV11-2 and TRBJ1-2; possibly TRBD1 for D (6 bases). Germline V gene data show CDR1 as SGHAT and CDR2 as FQNNGV. V was shortened by 5 bases and J by 2 bases, with 12 bases between the two germline ends. The CDR3 totals 14 residues. CDR3 region: CASSITQGNYGYTF. CDR3 DNA sequence: TGTGCCAGCAGCATAACACAGGGAAACTATGGCTACACCTTC.

This clone occurred a few times. CDR3 sequence: CASSQSAGVHNEQFF. The CDR3 nucleotides are TGCGCCAGCAGCCAATCAGCGGGGGTCCACAATGAGCAGTTCTTC. The chain combines TRBV4-3 with TRBJ2-1, with 8 bases aligning to TRBD2. The CDR3 consists of 15 residues. J was trimmed by 5 bases and V by 2 bases; bases with no gene match: 5. Per the germline V gene, CDR1 is LGHNA and CDR2 is YSLEER.

The rearrangement links TRBV5-1 to TRBJ2-7; 14 bases match TRBD2. V shed 5 bases, J shed 6 bases, and the junction held 10 bases outside the gene matches. Germline values: CDR1 SGHRS, CDR2 YFSETQ. The CDR3 runs 16 residues. The CDR3 DNA follows: TGCGCCAGCAGGCTCGGGACTAGCGGGAGCGGGGGCGAGCAGTACTTC. This encodes CASRLGTSGSGGEQYF.

This rearrangement joins TRBV5-1 to TRBJ2-3; perhaps TRBD2 as D (6 bases). V was shortened by 2 bases and J by 5 bases, with 15 bases between the two germline ends. CDR1 SGHRS and CDR2 YFSETQ come from the germline V gene. This CDR3 spans 15 amino acids. Here the CDR3 reads CASSLASAAGDTQYF. CDR3 in DNA: TGCGCCAGCAGCTTAGCGTCAGCAGCGGGAGATACGCAGTATTTT. Full variable domain (remainder filled in from reference TRBV5-1 and TRBJ2-3): KAGVTQTPRYLIKTRGQQVTLSCSPISGHRSVSWYQQTPGQGLQFLFEYFSETQRNKGNFPGRFSGRQFSNSRSEMNVSTLELGDSALYLCASSLASAAGDTQYFGPGTRLTVL.

This clone showed up just a few times. V is TRBV27 and J is TRBJ1-5; no definite D call. Between the trimmed V and J ends, which lost 7 bases and 9 bases, there was a span of 13 bases. This CDR3 has 12 amino acids. Germline V CDR1 and CDR2: MNHEY, SMNVEV (reference sequence). As DNA, the CDR3 is TGTGCCAGCAACGACCCGTCGGGGCCCCAGCATTTT. It yields the protein CASNDPSGPQHF.

This chain connects TRBV10-3 to TRBJ1-4; D may be TRBD1 (5 bases). Germline CDR1 and CDR2: ENHRY and SYGVKD. V was trimmed by 0 bases and J by 7 bases, leaving 15 bases between them. The CDR3 covers 16 residues. CDR3 amino acids: CAISESIGQGLEKLFF. CDR3 bases: TGTGCCATCAGTGAGTCGATTGGCCAGGGTCTTGAAAAACTGTTTTTT.

The rearrangement uses TRBV7-9 and TRBJ1-1; 9 nucleotides align to TRBD1. J gave up 10 bases and V 4 bases, and 10 bases lay outside the gene matches. Germline CDR1 SEHNR, CDR2 FQNEAQ (reference sequence). The CDR3 has 14 residues. CDR3 sequence reads: CASSYRFEQGAAFF. CDR3 in DNA: TGTGCCAGCAGCTATCGTTTCGAACAGGGGGCAGCTTTCTTT. Together with reference TRBV7-9 and TRBJ1-1, the CDR3 gives the full variable domain: DTGVSQNPRHKITKRGQNVTFRCDPISEHNRLYWYRQTLGQGPEFLTYFQNEAQLEKSRLLSDRFSAERPKGSFSTLEIQRTEQGDSAMYLCASSYRFEQGAAFFGQGTRLTVV.

The chain joins TRBV7-9 to TRBJ2-1; D perhaps matches TRBD1 (5 bases). Looked up from germline, CDR1 is SEHNR and CDR2 is FQNEAQ (reference sequence). This CDR3 comprises 15 residues. Trimming removed 7 bases at V and 8 bases at J, with 21 bases between. The CDR3 protein is CASTLAGAERYEQFF. The CDR3, as DNA: TGTGCCAGCACCCTGGCTGGGGCGGAGCGATATGAGCAGTTCTTC.

The chain links TRBV5-1 to TRBJ2-1; D unresolved. Trimming pared 0 bases from V and 5 bases from J, leaving 21 bases between. Germline assignment: CDR1 SGHRS and CDR2 YFSETQ. The CDR3 covers 18 residues. Here the CDR3 DNA reads TGCGCCAGCAGCTTGGTTCCCCAGCGACTCACTTTACACAATGAGCAGTTCTTC. Its translation is CASSLVPQRLTLHNEQFF.

V gene TRBV5-1 combines with J gene TRBJ2-1; 12 positions agree with TRBD2. The CDR3 spans 15 residues. V trimming: 3 bases; J trimming: 7 bases; junction bases outside the gene matches: 5. Germline assignment: CDR1 SGHRS and CDR2 YFSETQ. CDR3 DNA: TGCGCCAGCAGCTCCGGACTAGCGGGGATAAATGAGCAGTTCTTC. Amino acid sequence: CASSSGLAGINEQFF.

This rearrangement joins TRBV24-1 to TRBJ2-5; TRBD1 matches 8 bases. This CDR3 has 15 amino acids. Unmatched junction bases numbered 6, after V lost 2 bases and J lost 5 bases. Germline V lookup: CDR1 KGHDR, CDR2 SFDVKD. Written as DNA, the CDR3 is TGTGCCACCAGTGATTACGACAGGGGTGGGGAGACCCAGTACTTC. This sequence encodes CATSDYDRGGETQYF.

This chain connects TRBV5-1 to TRBJ2-3; D unclear. The V and J ends lost 2 bases and 0 bases respectively, with 10 bases between them. CDR1 and CDR2 from the germline V gene are SGHRS and YFSETQ. The CDR3 covers 15 residues. CDR3: CASSFTPVSTDTQYF. The CDR3 DNA is TGCGCCAGCAGCTTCACTCCGGTCAGCACAGATACGCAGTATTTT.

The gene calls are TRBV4-2 and TRBJ2-5, with a tentative D call TRBD1 (6 bases). Trimming cost V 1 base and J 8 bases, with 11 bases left between them. In germline, CDR1 is LGHNA, CDR2 YNFKEQ. The length of the CDR3 is 13 residues. CDR3 residues: CASSQALGTTQYF. The CDR3 DNA reads TGTGCCAGCAGCCAAGCGTTGGGGACAACCCAGTACTTC.

The chain employs TRBV13 and TRBJ2-3; D gene uncertain. V lost 3 bases and J lost 1, with 5 bases in between. This CDR3 contains 13 residues. Germline CDR1 PRHDT, CDR2 FYEKMQ (reference sequence). The CDR3 protein is CASSFRGTDTQYF. As DNA, the CDR3 is TGTGCCAGCAGCTTTCGTGGCACAGATACGCAGTATTTT.

On this clone itself: Distinct nucleotide sequences in the sample also encode this CDR3. The chain has TRBV7-2 and TRBJ2-7; no clear D. Trimming shortened V by 1 base and J by 0 bases, and 7 bases separated the two germline ends. Germline CDR1 and CDR2: SGHTA and FQGNSA. The CDR3 sequence is 14 residues long. The CDR3 loop reads CASSLVSSSYEQYF. The CDR3 DNA reads TGTGCCAGCAGCTTAGTATCCAGCTCCTACGAGCAGTACTTC.

The rearrangement links TRBV5-1 to TRBJ2-6, with a tentative D call TRBD1 (5 bases). V lost 0 bases and J 4 bases, leaving 14 bases between the germline ends. CDR1 SGHRS and CDR2 YFSETQ come from the germline V gene. The CDR3 is made up of 17 amino acids. CDR3: CASSLGPPGLGANVLTF. The CDR3 DNA follows: TGCGCCAGCAGCTTGGGACCCCCAGGGTTAGGGGCCAACGTCCTGACTTTC.

This sequence joins TRBV7-7 and TRBJ2-2; D is ambiguous. The V end was cut by 4 bases, the J end by 0 bases, with 9 bases between. The CDR3 loop spans 15 amino acids. Germline V gene lookup returns CDR1 SSHAT and CDR2 FNYEAQ (reference sequence). The CDR3 loop is CASSSPRANTGELFF. CDR3 nucleotides: TGTGCCAGCAGCTCCCCCCGGGCGAACACCGGGGAGCTGTTTTTT.

The genes are TRBV9 and TRBJ1-3, with TRBD1 as a possible D gene (5 bases). CDR1 and CDR2 from the germline V gene are SGDLS and YYNGEE. The CDR3 loop spans 14 amino acids. Trimming removed 0 bases at V and 7 bases at J, with 11 bases between. CDR3 amino acids: CASSVAAKGNTIYF. CDR3 sequence (DNA): TGTGCCAGCAGCGTAGCTGCCAAGGGGAACACCATATATTTT.

The chain employs TRBV5-1 and TRBJ1-2, with 7 bases lining up with TRBD1. The V gene's germline CDR1 is SGHRS and CDR2 YFSETQ. J was trimmed by 8 bases and V by 0 bases; bases with no gene match: 7. The CDR3 contains 14 residues. Here the CDR3 DNA reads TGCGCCAGCAGCTTGGAAGGGGGCGGAGGAGGCTACACCTTC. Residues: CASSLEGGGGGYTF.

The V gene is TRBV7-9, the J gene TRBJ2-1, with 7 positions matching TRBD1. The V gene end was trimmed by 1 base and the J gene end by 9 bases; junction bases not matched to a gene: 9. The germline CDR1 and CDR2 sequences are SEHNR and FQNEAQ (reference sequence). The CDR3 extends over 15 amino acids. CDR3 residues: CASSLERQGWGEQFF. CDR3 DNA sequence: TGTGCCAGCAGCTTAGAACGACAGGGCTGGGGTGAGCAGTTCTTC.

The chain uses TRBV18 and TRBJ2-7; 9 bases match TRBD1. CDR1 and CDR2 (germline): KGHSH, LQKENI. This CDR3 comprises 14 residues. The ends lost 3 bases at V and 3 bases at J; junction bases unmatched: 3. The CDR3 DNA follows: TGTGCCAGCTCACCCGGGACAGGGAACTACGAGCAGTACTTC. It codes for CASSPGTGNYEQYF.

The chain combines TRBV5-5 with TRBJ1-2, with unresolved D. This CDR3 has 14 residues. Trimming removed 0 bases at V and 8 bases at J, with 14 bases between. Germline CDR1 SGHKS, CDR2 YYEKEE (reference sequence). The CDR3 is CASSLGTGDAGYTF. In DNA form, the CDR3 reads TGTGCCAGCAGCTTGGGGACGGGAGACGCGGGCTACACCTTC.

The chain carries TRBV19 and TRBJ1-5, with unresolved D. The V end was cut by 7 bases, the J end by 3 bases, with 10 bases between. Per the germline V gene, CDR1 is LNHDA and CDR2 is SQIVND (reference sequence). The CDR3 totals 13 residues. This CDR3 reads CASKTRDNQPQHF. CDR3 sequence (DNA): TGTGCCAGTAAGACACGGGACAATCAGCCCCAGCATTTT.

The sample holds one count of this clone. V gene TRBV5-6 combines with J gene TRBJ2-7, with a weak D call TRBD1 (6 bases). CDR1 SGHDT and CDR2 YYEEEE come from the germline V gene. Trimming shortened V by 4 bases and J by 2 bases, and 16 bases separated the two germline ends. This CDR3 comprises 15 residues. The CDR3 DNA is TGTGCCAGCAGCCTTGGGGACAATATCCCCTACGAGCAGTACTTC. Residues: CASSLGDNIPYEQYF.

A word on this clone: The same CDR3 arises from other DNA sequences in this sample as well. The J gene is TRBJ2-1, the V gene TRBV7-2; D gene ambiguous. Deletions cut 3 bases from V and 0 bases from J, with 9 bases between. Germline values: CDR1 SGHTA, CDR2 FQGNSA. This CDR3 has 15 amino acids. CDR3 DNA: TGTGCCAGCAGCTTGGTCGGCGGCTCCTACAATGAGCAGTTCTTC. This encodes CASSLVGGSYNEQFF.

The chain links TRBV6-5 to TRBJ2-7; 7 bases line up with TRBD2. V lost 11 bases to trimming and J lost 4 bases; unmatched junction nucleotides: 2. Germline V lookup: CDR1 MNHEY, CDR2 SVGAGI. This CDR3 contains 10 residues. CDR3 sequence (DNA): TGTGCCTTGGGGGGGTACGAGCAGTACTTC. This encodes CALGGYEQYF.

The chain employs TRBV7-2 and TRBJ2-1, with TRBD2 matching 9 bases. Trimming cost V 5 bases and J 3 bases; bases outside gene matches: 14. This CDR3 comprises 18 residues. The germline gives CDR1 SGHTA, CDR2 FQGNSA. In DNA form, the CDR3 reads TGTGCCAGCAGCACGCGCTTAGGGCGGGGGGGCGACTACAATGAGCAGTTCTTC. As protein: CASSTRLGRGGDYNEQFF.

The rearrangement joins TRBV30 to TRBJ1-6; 8 nucleotides line up with TRBD1. The germline V gene encodes CDR1 GTSNPN and CDR2 SVGIG (reference sequence). The ends lost 1 base at V and 8 bases at J; junction bases unmatched: 4. The CDR3 consists of 14 residues. CDR3 region: CAWSAGQEDSPLHF. In nucleotides, the CDR3 is TGTGCCTGGAGTGCGGGACAGGAAGATTCACCCCTCCACTTT. The full variable domain, its missing parts supplied by reference TRBV30 and TRBJ1-6, is SQTIHQWPATLVQPVGSPLSLECTVEGTSNPNLYWYRQAAGRGLQLLFYSVGIGQISSEVPQNLSASRPQDRQFILSSKKLLLSDSGFYLCAWSAGQEDSPLHFGNGTRLTVT.

This sequence joins TRBV6-1 and TRBJ2-7, with 7 bases matching TRBD2. V gave up 2 bases and J gave up 0 bases; unmatched junction bases: 1. The CDR3 length is 14 residues. Germline V lookup: CDR1 MNHNS, CDR2 SASEGT. Here the CDR3 DNA reads TGTGCCAGCAGTGAATGGGGGGGCTCCTACGAGCAGTACTTC. It codes for CASSEWGGSYEQYF.

J is TRBJ1-1 and V is TRBV5-4; possibly TRBD1 for D (5 bases). Germline loops: CDR1 SGHNT, CDR2 YYREEE (reference sequence). Deletions cut 5 bases from V and 1 base from J, with 15 bases between. The CDR3 totals 15 residues. CDR3 sequence: CASSSGGAENTEAFF. CDR3 bases: TGTGCCAGCAGTTCCGGAGGGGCGGAGAACACTGAAGCTTTCTTT.